These T cell receptor beta chains were read from a single sample in a study of cytomegalovirus exposure and HLA in healthy donors. Data came from immunoSEQ multiplex PCR; TCRdb stores just in-frame clones and leaves some out. In the table there are 60,000 to 70,000 clones, over 90% of which are singletons. The sequenced material came from PBMCs. Receptor source: a man aged 18 to 30 in good health and CMV-seropositive. Each CDR3 is given with its conserved first and last residue. A D gene is named only where the DNA matches it firmly. Size is stated for part of the rows, as once, few or many counts, or as a class when the clone is expanded.

V	D	size	J	DNA	CDR3
TRBV11-1	.	.	TRBJ2-1	TGTGCCAGCAGCGGAAGACTCAACAATGAGCAGTTCTTC	CASSGRLNNEQFF
TRBV5-6	.	.	TRBJ2-7	TGTGCCAGCAGCCCTTTCTTAGGGGCGGTTTACGAGCAGTACTTC	CASSPFLGAVYEQYF
TRBV28	.	.	TRBJ1-3	TGTGCCAGCAGTTCCAGTTTACGCAACACCATATATTTT	CASSSSLRNTIYF
TRBV5-6	.	.	TRBJ1-1	TGTGCCAGCATCAAGGGGTTTGGGGACACTGAAGCTTTCTTT	CASIKGFGDTEAFF
TRBV2	TRBD2	.	TRBJ2-5	TGTGCCACCGACGGAGCGGGAAATACAAGGGAGACCCAGTACTTC	CATDGAGNTRETQYF
TRBV27	TRBD2	.	TRBJ2-1	TGTGCCAGCAGGCGCATAGCGGGAGGGCTCGGCAATGAGCAGTTCTTC	CASRRIAGGLGNEQFF
TRBV2	.	.	TRBJ1-2	TGTGCCAGCAGTCTAGTAAGCTATGGCTACACCTTC	CASSLVSYGYTF
TRBV5-5	TRBD2	.	TRBJ2-7	TGTGCCAGCAGCTTGGGCACTAGCGGGAGTATGCCCTACGAGCAGTACTTC	CASSLGTSGSMPYEQYF
TRBV23-1	.	.	TRBJ2-7	TGCGCTTATAGGGAGGGGGGGATTTTTGACACTCGTAACTACGAGCAGTACTTC	CAYREGGIFDTRNYEQYF
TRBV19	.	.	TRBJ2-1	TGTGCCAGTAGTAGTCCCGGGACATGGGATGAGCAGTTCTTC	CASSSPGTWDEQFF
TRBV29-1	.	.	TRBJ2-1	TGCAGCGTTGCCCGGAGTGAGCAGTTCTTC	CSVARSEQFF
TRBV6-1	.	.	TRBJ2-1	TGTGCCAGCAGTGAAGCGAGAGGGTTCTACAATGAGCAGTTCTTC	CASSEARGFYNEQFF
TRBV5-1	.	.	TRBJ1-4	TGCGCCAGCAGCTTGGACCCAGGGAAGCGTGAAAAACTGTTTTTT	CASSLDPGKREKLFF
TRBV4-2	.	.	TRBJ2-3	TGTGCCAGCAGCCCGGGAGCAGTGGACACAGATACGCAGTATTTT	CASSPGAVDTDTQYF
TRBV5-1	TRBD1	.	TRBJ2-3	TGCGCCAGCAGGGGACAGGGGGCTTCAAAAGATACGCAGTATTTT	CASRGQGASKDTQYF
TRBV28	TRBD1	.	TRBJ2-3	TGTGCCAGCAGTTTTCAGGGGGCATCTAATACGCAGTATTTT	CASSFQGASNTQYF
TRBV15	.	.	TRBJ2-2	TGTGCCACCAGCAGCCGTGTTGGGGAGCTGTTTTTT	CATSSRVGELFF
TRBV5-5	.	.	TRBJ2-5	TGTGCCAGCAGCCCCAAAGAGACCCAGTACTTC	CASSPKETQYF
TRBV4-2	TRBD2	.	TRBJ2-7	TGTGCCAGCAGCCAAGATCTAGCGGGAGCGGTCGAGCAGTACTTC	CASSQDLAGAVEQYF
TRBV28	TRBD2	.	TRBJ2-3	TGTGCCAGCAGTTTATCCTCCTACGGGAGGGTGGATACGCAGTATTTT	CASSLSSYGRVDTQYF
TRBV5-1	.	once	TRBJ1-2	TGCGCCAGCAGCTTGGACGGGACTAACTATGGCTACACCTTC	CASSLDGTNYGYTF
TRBV5-6	TRBD2	.	TRBJ2-1	TGTGCCAGCACGCTAGCGGAGGGTGGGGGAAATGAGCAGTTCTTC	CASTLAEGGGNEQFF
TRBV5-1	TRBD2	once	TRBJ2-7	TGCGCCAGCAGCTTGGGGGACGGGAGGGCCTACGAGCAGTACTTC	CASSLGDGRAYEQYF
TRBV9	TRBD2	.	TRBJ2-5	TGTGCCAGCAGCGTAATATTGCGGCTAGCGGGAGTTCGAGAGACCCAGTACTTC	CASSVILRLAGVRETQYF
TRBV28	.	.	TRBJ1-1	TGTGCCAGCAGTTTACAGGCGGGGCGGGGCACTGAAGCTTTCTTT	CASSLQAGRGTEAFF
TRBV25-1	.	.	TRBJ2-2	TGTGCCAGCAGTGAGCGGCAAGACACCGGGGAGCTGTTTTTT	CASSERQDTGELFF
TRBV5-8	.	.	TRBJ1-1	TGTGCCAGCAGCTTCAGGGCCACTGAAGCTTTCTTT	CASSFRATEAFF
TRBV9	.	.	TRBJ1-4	TGTGCCAGCAGCCCTGGCTTAGGAGGGGATAATGAAAAACTGTTTTTT	CASSPGLGGDNEKLFF
TRBV15	TRBD2	.	TRBJ2-1	TGTGCCACCAGCAGAGAACTAGCGGTAAACAATGAGCAGTTCTTC	CATSRELAVNNEQFF
TRBV4-2	.	.	TRBJ1-1	TGTGCCAGCAGCCCACAGGGTTACACTGAAGCTTTCTTT	CASSPQGYTEAFF
TRBV6-1	.	few	TRBJ1-2	TGTGCCAGCAGTCCCTCAGGCACTCCTTCCTATGGCTACACCTTC	CASSPSGTPSYGYTF
TRBV7-3	TRBD2	.	TRBJ2-7	TGTGCCAGCAGCTTAACGAGTCTAGCGGGAGACGAGCAGTACTTC	CASSLTSLAGDEQYF
TRBV5-1	TRBD2	.	TRBJ2-1	TGCGCCAGCAGCTTGGAAGGGACTAGCGGGAGTGGTGAGCAGTTCTTC	CASSLEGTSGSGEQFF
TRBV7-2	.	.	TRBJ1-4	TGTGCCAGCAGCTTACGGGGGGCGAAGGAGCAACTGTTTTTT	CASSLRGAKEQLFF
TRBV19	.	.	TRBJ2-5	TGTGCCAGTAGTGGGGGCGCCGGTCAAGAGACCCAGTACTTC	CASSGGAGQETQYF
TRBV28	TRBD1	.	TRBJ1-4	TGTGCCAGCAGTTTGATAGGGCAGGGGGTCGGAGAAAAACTGTTTTTT	CASSLIGQGVGEKLFF
TRBV19	.	once	TRBJ2-5	TGTGCCAGTAGCCGGCCCCGGGACAAGATGGGGCAAGAGACCCAGTACTTC	CASSRPRDKMGQETQYF
TRBV7-3	.	.	TRBJ2-7	TGTGCCAGCAGCATTGAAGGGCGCGGGTACGAGCAGTACTTC	CASSIEGRGYEQYF
TRBV28	.	.	TRBJ2-7	TGTGCCAGCAGTTTCTCGACATACGAGCAGTACTTC	CASSFSTYEQYF
TRBV2	.	.	TRBJ2-1	TGTGCCAGCAGTGAAACTAGCTCCCACAATGAGCAGTTCTTC	CASSETSSHNEQFF
TRBV28	.	.	TRBJ2-7	TGTGCCAGCAGTTTAGGGACTTCTAGCCCCCCCTACGAGCAGTACTTC	CASSLGTSSPPYEQYF